This TCR beta chain was retrieved from a study of T cell responses to AZD1222 COVID-19 vaccine. Findings and caveats of the study: Possibly, clonal diversity was underestimated; donors were largely white British and included more females. Two AZD1222 doses significantly raised spike-specific TCR breadth and depth over controls. Spike was spanned by vaccine-associated CD4 TCRs, with dominance at 160-218 and 743-854.

This CDR3 region has 13 residues. From germline, CDR1 is SGHNT and CDR2 YYREEE (reference sequence). V was clipped by 4 bases and J by 14 bases; unmatched bases: 12. Using immunoSEQ multiplex PCR, the repertoire was profiled, and TCRdb retains in-frame clones only, with some absent. This sample has roughly 100,000 clones; over 85% occur once, and the top ten carry less than 5%. This clone was observed a single time. What it recognizes is unknown. Material: peripheral blood, obtained on day 0 of AZD1222 vaccination. The gene calls are TRBV5-4 and TRBJ2-1, with TRBD1 identical over 7 bases. This TCR was recovered from an adult in good health. CDR3 residues: CASSQPLMDRKFF. The CDR3 DNA reads as TGTGCCAGCAGCCAACCCCTCATGGACAGGAAGTTCTTC.